A selection of T cell receptor beta chains follows, all from one sample in a study of blood T cell repertoires in COVID-19. TCRdb's table, derived via immunoSEQ multiplex PCR, lists solely in-frame clones and lacks some. The table has hundreds of thousands of clones, around 86% seen once. The sample comprised PBMCs or T cells enriched from blood (not recorded which). Source of these receptors: a man in his 60s who had recovered from COVID-19. Both conserved end residues are part of each CDR3. D genes are given only for firm matches. Where a row states a size, it is once, few, many or the class of an expanded clone; other rows omit it.

J | size | D | V | DNA | CDR3
TRBJ2-1 | . | TRBD2 | TRBV5-1 | TGCGCCAGCAGCTTGGCCTCTAGCGGGACGGATGAGCAGTTCTTC | CASSLASSGTDEQFF
TRBJ2-3 | . | TRBD2 | TRBV3-1/TRBV3-2 | TGTGCCAGCAGCCAATTTGCGGGAGGTCGCACAGATACGCAGTATTTT | CASSQFAGGRTDTQYF
TRBJ2-1 | once | . | TRBV11-3 | TGTGCCAGCAGCTTAGATAGCAGCTACAATGAGCAGTTCTTC | CASSLDSSYNEQFF
TRBJ2-7 | . | TRBD1 | TRBV5-8 | TGTGCCAGCAGCTTGGAGGGGACAGGCGCCTACGAGCAGTACTTC | CASSLEGTGAYEQYF
TRBJ2-3 | . | TRBD2 | TRBV7-2 | TGTGCCAGCAGCGATTACGGTAGCGGGATCACAGATACGCAGTATTTT | CASSDYGSGITDTQYF
TRBJ2-7 | . | TRBD1 | TRBV19 | TGTGCCAGTAGTAGTGGGACAGGGCCTTACGAGCAGTACTTC | CASSSGTGPYEQYF
TRBJ1-1 | . | . | TRBV6-5 | TGTGCCAGCAGTTACTCGAACAGGGTGGACACTGAAGCTTTCTTT | CASSYSNRVDTEAFF
TRBJ1-1 | . | . | TRBV6-5 | TGTGCCAGCAGGGAGGGGTGGGCGGTTAAAGCTTTCTTT | CASREGWAVKAFF
TRBJ2-1 | . | TRBD2 | TRBV27 | TGTGCCAGCAGTTTAAGGTTAGCGGGAACACGGGACAATGAGCAGTTCTTC | CASSLRLAGTRDNEQFF
TRBJ1-1 | . | . | TRBV24-1 | TGTGCCACCTCAAACGGGGACACTGAAGCTTTCTTT | CATSNGDTEAFF
TRBJ1-5 | . | TRBD1 | TRBV6-5 | TGTGCCAGCAGGGCCGACAGGGACAATCAGCCCCAGCATTTT | CASRADRDNQPQHF
TRBJ2-1 | . | . | TRBV2 | TGTGCCAGCAGTGAACAGGGGACGAGCTCCTACAATGAGCAGTTCTTC | CASSEQGTSSYNEQFF
TRBJ2-7 | . | . | TRBV3-1/TRBV3-2 | TGTGCCAGCAGCCAAGAGAGGGGGAACGAGCAGTACTTC | CASSQERGNEQYF
TRBJ1-1 | . | . | TRBV10-3 | TGTGCCATCAGAGACTGGAATATGAACACTGAAGCTTTCTTT | CAIRDWNMNTEAFF
TRBJ1-5 | . | . | TRBV7-8 | TGTGCCAGCAGCTTGAACAGAAACAATCAGCCCCAGCATTTT | CASSLNRNNQPQHF
TRBJ2-2 | . | . | TRBV7-3 | TGTGCCAGCAGCTTAGGGGCCGCGAACACCGGGGAGCTGTTTTTT | CASSLGAANTGELFF
TRBJ1-5 | . | . | TRBV9 | TGTGCCAGCAGCGTAGCTGGGGCCAATCAGCCCCAGCATTTT | CASSVAGANQPQHF
TRBJ2-3 | once | . | TRBV7-3 | TGTGCCAGCAGCTTAACCACCAGGGAGGCAGATACGCAGTATTTT | CASSLTTREADTQYF